The 24 T cell receptor beta chains below all came from one sample that was sequenced in a study of cytomegalovirus exposure and HLA in healthy donors. PCR was performed using 60 Vbeta and 13 Jbeta primers. The method was immunoSEQ multiplex PCR; TCRdb's version includes in-frame clones alone and lacks a portion of them. The sample holds approximately 200,000 clones, approximately 78% seen once. Specimen: PBMCs. Receptor source: a woman aged 45-59 years in good health and CMV-seropositive.

The chain combines TRBV7-2 with TRBJ2-7, with 10 bases aligning to TRBD2. Trimming took 2 bases from V and 4 from J; bases not matched to a gene: 8. Germline CDR1 is SGHTA and CDR2 is FQGNSA. This CDR3 has 16 residues. CDR3 bases: TGTGCCAGCAGCTTACTAGCTAGCGGGAGTGAGTACGAGCAGTACTTC. It codes for CASSLLASGSEYEQYF.

The V call is TRBV4-1, the J call TRBJ2-7; 7 bases align to TRBD1. Looked up from germline, CDR1 is MGHRA and CDR2 is YSYEKL. This CDR3 spans 15 amino acids. The J segment lost 6 bases and the V segment lost 2 bases, leaving 10 bases of the junction unmatched. The CDR3 DNA sequence: TGCGCCAGCAGCCAAAAGAGGGACAGCCTTCGCGAGCAGTACTTC. Its translation is CASSQKRDSLREQYF.

This rearrangement joins TRBV19 to TRBJ2-5; 8 bases map to TRBD1. The CDR3 spans 15 residues. Germline CDR1 is LNHDA and CDR2 is SQIVND (reference sequence). Trimming took 6 bases from V and 2 from J; bases not matched to a gene: 8. The CDR3 here is CASSPLGTGQETQYF. DNA of the CDR3: TGTGCCAGTAGCCCCCTCGGGACAGGTCAAGAGACCCAGTACTTC.

The chain is built from TRBV2 and TRBJ1-5; 10 bases fit TRBD1. CDR1 SNHLY and CDR2 FYNNEI come from the germline V gene. V dropped 6 bases and J dropped 7; count of bases not matched to a gene: 3. The CDR3 covers 13 residues. The CDR3 is CASRGTGEQPQHF. The CDR3, as DNA: TGTGCCAGCAGGGGGACAGGGGAACAGCCCCAGCATTTT.

The V gene is TRBV11-2, the J gene TRBJ2-1, with TRBD2 matching over 16 bases. From germline, CDR1 is SGHAT and CDR2 FQNNGV. J was trimmed by 12 bases and V by 5 bases; bases with no gene match: 7. This CDR3 has 15 residues. The CDR3 protein is CASSVGTSGGAGQFF. In DNA form, the CDR3 reads TGTGCCAGCAGCGTCGGGACTAGCGGGGGGGCCGGGCAGTTCTTC. The full variable domain, rest sourced from reference TRBV11-2 and TRBJ2-1, is EAGVAQSPRYKIIEKRQSVAFWCNPISGHATLYWYQQILGQGPKLLIQFQNNGVVDDSQLPKDRFSAERLKGVDSTLKIQPAKLEDSAVYLCASSVGTSGGAGQFFGPGTRLTVL.

The gene calls are TRBV29-1 and TRBJ2-2; TRBD1 matches at 7 bases. V shed 6 bases, J shed 2 bases, and the junction held 6 bases outside the gene matches. Germline CDR1 and CDR2: SQVTM and ANQGSEA. The CDR3 spans 14 residues. CDR3: CSVPGQLNTGELFF. The CDR3 DNA is TGCAGCGTCCCGGGACAGCTCAACACCGGGGAGCTGTTTTTT.

The chain has TRBV10-3 and TRBJ2-7, with 9 bases identical to TRBD1. The CDR3 spans 14 residues. Germline loops: CDR1 ENHRY, CDR2 SYGVKD. V gave up 0 bases and J gave up 9 bases; unmatched junction bases: 6. The CDR3 reads CAISESRDRDGQYF. CDR3 DNA: TGTGCCATCAGTGAGTCGAGGGACAGGGACGGGCAGTACTTC.

This clone was detected a few times. V gene TRBV2 combines with J gene TRBJ1-1, with 7 bases fitting TRBD1. CDR1 and CDR2 (germline): SNHLY, FYNNEI. The V and J ends lost 6 bases and 4 bases, in that order; junction bases with no gene match: 11. CDR3 length: 15 residues. CDR3 nucleotides: TGTGCCAGCAGCCCCAGACAGGGACGGATCACTGAAGCTTTCTTT. It yields the protein CASSPRQGRITEAFF.

The chain links TRBV10-3 to TRBJ2-1; 7 bases are shared with TRBD1. V lost 7 bases to trimming and J lost 8 bases; unmatched junction nucleotides: 11. The germline CDR1 and CDR2 sequences are ENHRY and SYGVKD. This CDR3 has 14 amino acids. CDR3 nucleotide sequence: TGTGCCATCAACACAGGGGCCCCGACCCATGAGCAGTTCTTC. Translating gives CAINTGAPTHEQFF.

The J gene is TRBJ1-2, the V gene TRBV6-1; tentative D call: TRBD1 (6 bases). V was cut by 4 bases and J by 4 bases, with 10 bases left in between. Germline V CDR1 and CDR2: MNHNS, SASEGT. The CDR3 is 13 residues long. CDR3 sequence reads: CASSGQEIYGYTF. DNA of the CDR3: TGTGCCAGCAGTGGACAGGAGATCTATGGCTACACCTTC.

This clone was seen just once. This chain connects TRBV18 to TRBJ1-2; D is unclear. Germline CDR1 KGHSH, CDR2 LQKENI. V was clipped by 3 bases and J by 8 bases, with 10 bases between them. The CDR3 length is 12 residues. CDR3 DNA sequence: TGTGCCAGCTCACCTTCAGAGGAAGGCTACACCTTC. This encodes CASSPSEEGYTF.

The genes are TRBV28 and TRBJ2-3, with D unresolved. Germline CDR1 is MDHEN and CDR2 is SYDVKM. CDR3 length equals 12 residues. The V gene lost 8 bases and the J gene lost 2 bases, with 8 bases spanning the gap. Here the CDR3 DNA reads TGTGCCAGCGGGCCATCCACAGATACGCAGTATTTT. Its translation: CASGPSTDTQYF.

The chain employs TRBV4-3 and TRBJ1-2; D unresolved. V dropped 3 bases and J dropped 8 bases, with 16 bases sitting between them. This CDR3 has 14 amino acids. Germline assignment: CDR1 LGHNA and CDR2 YSLEER. Written as DNA, the CDR3 is TGCGCCAGCAGCCAGGAATACCTCCGGGGAGGCTACACCTTC. Protein sequence: CASSQEYLRGGYTF.

The rearrangement uses TRBV5-1 and TRBJ2-7, with unresolved D. The CDR3 length is 15 residues. V dropped 0 bases and J dropped 7 bases, with 17 bases sitting between them. Germline values: CDR1 SGHRS, CDR2 YFSETQ. CDR3 in amino acids: CASSLEEWRLAEQYF. Written as DNA, the CDR3 is TGCGCCAGCAGCTTGGAGGAGTGGAGACTGGCGGAGCAGTACTTC.

The gene calls are TRBV28 and TRBJ2-1, with TRBD1 matching 7 bases. CDR1 is MDHEN and CDR2 is SYDVKM in the germline V gene. V was clipped by 6 bases and J by 7 bases; unmatched bases: 12. This CDR3 comprises 15 residues. This CDR3 reads CASSPTGAGVNEQFF. The CDR3 bases are TGTGCCAGCAGCCCAACAGGGGCAGGGGTGAATGAGCAGTTCTTC.

V is TRBV7-2 and J is TRBJ2-7; the D is unclear. In germline, CDR1 is SGHTA, CDR2 FQGNSA. The CDR3 spans 14 residues. V was trimmed by 2 bases and J by 2 bases, leaving 10 bases between them. The CDR3 region has the DNA TGTGCCAGCAGCTTAAGACTCCCACCCTACGAGCAGTACTTC. It is translated as CASSLRLPPYEQYF.

This clone has a single count. The chain combines TRBV18 with TRBJ2-7; possible D gene TRBD2, 6 bases. The CDR3 covers 16 residues. V was cut by 4 bases and J by 3 bases, with 19 bases left in between. CDR1 is KGHSH, CDR2 LQKENI, per germline. The CDR3 sequence: CASSQPSGRGNYEQYF. CDR3 nucleotide sequence: TGTGCCAGCTCACAACCTTCCGGGAGAGGAAACTACGAGCAGTACTTC.

A single count supports this clone. The gene calls are TRBV28 and TRBJ1-3; weak D call: TRBD1 (5 bases). There are 14 residues in the CDR3. Germline V CDR1 and CDR2: MDHEN, SYDVKM. V lost 6 bases to trimming and J lost 4 bases, with 13 bases between them. The CDR3 region has the DNA TGTGCCAGCAGATACGTGGGGGGAGGAAACACCATATATTTT. Encoded protein: CASRYVGGGNTIYF.

The chain is built from TRBV18 and TRBJ1-2, with D tentatively TRBD1 (6 bases). V was pared by 3 bases and J by 8 bases, with 16 bases between. CDR1 is KGHSH, CDR2 LQKENI, per germline. The CDR3 sequence is 14 residues long. CDR3 DNA: TGTGCCAGCTCACCCACACAGGGAATAAAAGGCTACACCTTC. It specifies CASSPTQGIKGYTF.

The chain links TRBV10-2 to TRBJ2-7; TRBD1 agrees at 9 bases. Germline loops: CDR1 WSHSY, CDR2 SAAADI. V shed 8 bases, J shed 4 bases, and the junction held 9 bases outside the gene matches. CDR3 length equals 14 residues. The CDR3 region is CASLFSGQGYEQYF. Written as DNA, the CDR3 is TGCGCCAGCTTGTTTTCGGGACAGGGATACGAGCAGTACTTC.

This chain joins TRBV5-4 and TRBJ2-5; TRBD2 is a possible D gene (6 bases). Between the trimmed V and J ends, which lost 0 bases and 0 bases, there was a span of 12 bases. From germline, CDR1 is SGHNT and CDR2 YYREEE (reference sequence). This CDR3 is 16 amino acids long. As DNA, the CDR3 is TGTGCCAGCAGCTTGGGAGGAGGGCTCTACCAAGAGACCCAGTACTTC. Translated, it gives CASSLGGGLYQETQYF.

The V call is TRBV7-9, the J call TRBJ2-5; 7 bases match TRBD1. Per germline, CDR1 SEHNR and CDR2 FQNEAQ (reference sequence). The V gene end was trimmed by 1 base and the J gene end by 1 base; junction bases not matched to a gene: 6. The length of the CDR3 is 16 residues. The CDR3 DNA is TGTGCCAGCAGCTTAGGGTTGGGGACAGCCCAAGAGACCCAGTACTTC. It specifies CASSLGLGTAQETQYF.

This chain joins TRBV5-1 and TRBJ2-1; 12 nucleotides line up with TRBD2. Germline V CDR1 and CDR2: SGHRS, YFSETQ. With V trimmed by 6 bases and J by 4 bases, 2 bases remained unmatched. The CDR3 has 14 amino acids. CDR3 bases: TGCGCCAGCAACGGACTAGCGGGGTACAATGAGCAGTTCTTC. This codes for CASNGLAGYNEQFF.

The chain uses TRBV30 and TRBJ2-1; 9 positions match TRBD2. There are 18 residues in the CDR3. With V trimmed by 0 bases and J by 2 bases, 11 bases remained unmatched. The germline V gene has CDR1 GTSNPN and CDR2 SVGIG (reference sequence). The CDR3 protein is CAWSVPGLASDPYNEQFF. The CDR3, as DNA: TGTGCCTGGAGTGTACCGGGACTAGCCTCAGACCCCTACAATGAGCAGTTCTTC.